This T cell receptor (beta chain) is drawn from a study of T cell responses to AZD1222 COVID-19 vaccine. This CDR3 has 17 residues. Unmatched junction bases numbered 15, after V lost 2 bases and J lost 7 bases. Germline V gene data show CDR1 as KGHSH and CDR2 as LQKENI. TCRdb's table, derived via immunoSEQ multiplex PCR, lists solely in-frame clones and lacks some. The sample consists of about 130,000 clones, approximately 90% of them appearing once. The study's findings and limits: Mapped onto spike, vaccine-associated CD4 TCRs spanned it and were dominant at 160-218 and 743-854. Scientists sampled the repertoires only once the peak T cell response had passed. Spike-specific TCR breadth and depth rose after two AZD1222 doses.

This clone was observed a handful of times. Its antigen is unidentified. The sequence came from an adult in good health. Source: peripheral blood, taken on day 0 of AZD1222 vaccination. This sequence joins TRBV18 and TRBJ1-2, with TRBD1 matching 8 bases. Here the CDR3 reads CASSPGPGGMFLSGYTF. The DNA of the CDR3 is TGTGCCAGCTCACCAGGGCCAGGGGGCATGTTTTTGAGTGGCTACACCTTC.